The 25 T cell receptor beta chains in this list originate from one sample, sequenced in a study of blood T cells in healthy people across ages. Next came a second PCR, run for 7 to 11 cycles, which used a sample-barcoded 5' primer along with a J-beta primer mix. TCRdb re-analysed the 5' RACE reads in MiXCR, keeping a single row per CDR3 protein. Among over a million distinct CDR3 sequences, approximately 38% were seen once, and the ten largest hold 7% to 9%. Sequenced sample: blood. These receptors all come from a woman between 18 and 30 years old in good health.

This clonotype was seen repeatedly, ten times or more. The CDR3 region is CSARQTYEQYF. The CDR3 DNA reads TGCAGTGCTAGACAAACCTACGAGCAGTACTTC. The chain carries TRBV20-1 and TRBJ2-7, with D uncertain. Germline CDR1 is DFQATT and CDR2 is SNEGSKA (reference sequence). The CDR3 sequence is 11 residues long. Trimming left V 2 bases short and J 2 bases short, with 4 bases between.

This chain uses TRBV14 with TRBJ2-5; TRBD2 is a possible D gene (7 bases). There are 19 residues in the CDR3. Germline-derived CDR1 and CDR2 are SGHDN and FVKESK. The V gene lost 2 bases and the J gene lost 11 bases, with 33 bases spanning the gap. The CDR3 bases are TGTGCCAGCAGCCAAAGTGGCGGGAGAAGAAGGGGGATTTACGATGAGCAGTACTTC. This translates into CASSQSGGRRRGIYDEQYF.

This clonotype was observed many times. This CDR3 is CASSPGLAGLSSYEQYF. The CDR3 region has the DNA TGTGCCAGCAGCCCGGGACTAGCGGGCCTTAGCTCCTACGAGCAGTACTTC. The rearrangement uses TRBV6-5 and TRBJ2-7, with 12 bases aligning to TRBD2. Unmatched junction bases numbered 9, after V lost 6 bases and J lost 0 bases. The CDR3 totals 17 residues. CDR1 and CDR2 (germline): MNHEY, SVGAGI.

This chain connects TRBV5-1 to TRBJ2-2, with 7 bases identical to TRBD1. Trimming at V came to 4 bases and at J to 6 bases, leaving 9 bases not matched to a gene. CDR1 and CDR2 (germline): SGHRS, YFSETQ. The CDR3 consists of 15 residues. DNA of the CDR3: TGCGCCAGCAGCCCGGGGACAGTCCGGGCCGGGGAGCTGTTTTTT. Protein sequence: CASSPGTVRAGELFF.

The chain is built from TRBV12-3 or TRBV12-4 and TRBJ2-1; no clear D. Judging by the DNA end, TRBJ2-7 fits better; the J call may be wrong. The CDR3 totals 14 residues. CDR3: CASSDPGSCNEQYF. The CDR3 region has the DNA TGTGCCAGCAGTGACCCGGGTTCGTGCAATGAGCAGTACTTC.

This clonotype has just a few counts. The V call is TRBV7-9, the J call TRBJ1-5, with unresolved D. The CDR3 extends over 15 amino acids. Per the germline V gene, CDR1 is SEHNR and CDR2 is FQNEAQ (reference sequence). The V gene lost 3 bases and the J gene lost 1 base, with 10 bases spanning the gap. Here the CDR3 reads CASSLLGNSNQPQHF. The CDR3 coding sequence is TGTGCCAGCAGCTTGCTGGGCAACAGCAATCAGCCCCAGCATTTT. Full variable domain (rest looked up from reference TRBV7-9 and TRBJ1-5): DTGVSQNPRHKITKRGQNVTFRCDPISEHNRLYWYRQTLGQGPEFLTYFQNEAQLEKSRLLSDRFSAERPKGSFSTLEIQRTEQGDSAMYLCASSLLGNSNQPQHFGDGTRLSIL.

Here the CDR3 reads CASSIGQGAYEQYF. The CDR3 DNA follows: TGTGCCAGCAGTATAGGACAGGGGGCCTACGAGCAGTACTTC. V is TRBV27 and J is TRBJ2-7, with 10 positions matching TRBD1. Germline-derived CDR1 and CDR2 are MNHEY and SMNVEV (reference sequence). There are 14 residues in the CDR3. V gave up 5 bases and J gave up 2 bases; unmatched junction bases: 3.

Only a few counts were recorded for this clonotype. The gene calls are TRBV6-6 and TRBJ2-1; 9 bases match TRBD1. V lost 2 bases to trimming and J lost 4 bases; unmatched junction nucleotides: 6. The CDR3 totals 16 residues. CDR1 and CDR2 from the germline V gene are MNHNY and SVGAGI (reference sequence). The CDR3 DNA sequence: TGTGCCAGCAGTTACCCCGACAGGGGGGCTTACAATGAGCAGTTCTTC. Residues: CASSYPDRGAYNEQFF.

The chain couples TRBV20-1 to TRBJ1-1; 7 nucleotides align to TRBD1. Germline V gene data show CDR1 as DFQATT and CDR2 as SNEGSKA (reference sequence). The CDR3 spans 14 residues. J was trimmed by 3 bases and V by 5 bases; bases with no gene match: 9. The CDR3 DNA reads as TGCAGTGCTTCGACAGGGCGGTTCGACACTGAAGCTTTCTTT. As protein: CSASTGRFDTEAFF.

A few counts support this clonotype. This chain uses TRBV7-2 with TRBJ2-1; 9 bases agree with TRBD2. J was trimmed by 8 bases and V by 5 bases; bases with no gene match: 7. The germline V gene has CDR1 SGHTA and CDR2 FQGNSA. The CDR3 is 14 residues long. The DNA for the CDR3 is TGTGCCAGCAGCCTACGACTAGCGGTCCATGAGCAGTTCTTC. Protein product: CASSLRLAVHEQFF.

This clonotype has at least ten counts. The chain joins TRBV16 to TRBJ1-1; the D gene is possibly TRBD1 (5 bases). V dropped 2 bases and J dropped 4 bases, with 8 bases sitting between them. CDR1 and CDR2 (germline): KGHSY, FQNENV. This CDR3 comprises 13 residues. The CDR3 sequence: CASSQGGSTEAFF. The DNA of the CDR3 is TGTGCCAGCAGCCAAGGGGGGTCCACTGAAGCTTTCTTT.

Concerning this clonotype itself: A much larger clone lies a single base off, so this may be a read error. V is TRBV6-5 and J is TRBJ2-7; the D is unclear. The germline CDR1 and CDR2 sequences are MNHEY and SVGAGI. The CDR3 length is 14 residues. DNA of the CDR3: TGTGCCGGCAGTTACTCGACCGTCAGGCCAGAGCAGTACTTC. This gives the protein CAGSYSTVRPEQYF.

A few counts support this clonotype. Here the CDR3 DNA reads TGTGCCAGCAGTGTGGACAGATACCAAGAGACCCAGTACTTC. This sequence encodes CASSVDRYQETQYF. The chain couples TRBV7-3 to TRBJ2-5, with D possibly matching TRBD1 (6 bases). The CDR3 consists of 14 residues. CDR1 and CDR2 from the germline V gene are SGHTA and FQGTGA. Trimming pared 6 bases from V and 0 bases from J, leaving 11 bases between. Supplemented by reference TRBV7-3 and TRBJ2-5, the full variable domain reads GAGVSQTPSNKVTEKGKYVELRCDPISGHTALYWYRQSLGQGPEFLIYFQGTGAADDSGLPNDRFFAVRPEGSVSTLKIQRTERGDSAVYLCASSVDRYQETQYFGPGTRLLVL.

The chain is built from TRBV6-1 and TRBJ2-4; 8 bases are shared with TRBD2. This CDR3 has 18 amino acids. The germline V gene has CDR1 MNHNS and CDR2 SASEGT. V lost 2 bases, J lost 1 base, and 10 bases stayed unmatched. The CDR3 DNA reads TGTGCCAGCAGTGAATTTAATAGAGGCGGGGGGGCCAAAAACATTCAGTACTTC. This codes for CASSEFNRGGGAKNIQYF.

This clonotype was recorded many times. The rearrangement uses TRBV10-3 and TRBJ2-6; D gene unclear. V lost 8 bases to trimming and J lost 0 bases, with 14 bases between them. The CDR3 spans 16 residues. Looked up from germline, CDR1 is ENHRY and CDR2 is SYGVKD. CDR3 loop: CAIGAEVSSGANVLTF. CDR3 nucleotide sequence: TGTGCCATCGGCGCGGAAGTGAGCTCTGGGGCCAACGTCCTGACTTTC.

The DNA for the CDR3 is TGCAGTGCCCCCTCAAAGCGGGGGGGCCAAAACGAGCAGTACTTC. This sequence encodes CSAPSKRGGQNEQYF. The rearrangement links TRBV20-1 to TRBJ2-7; the match to TRBD2 covers 10 bases. Germline CDR1 and CDR2: DFQATT and SNEGSKA (reference sequence). Germline trimming cut 6 bases from V and 5 bases from J; bases unmatched to any gene: 13. This CDR3 region has 15 residues.

V usage is TRBV19 and J usage is TRBJ1-6; 7 positions agree with TRBD1. Germline CDR1 reads LNHDA; CDR2 reads SQIVND (reference sequence). This CDR3 spans 17 amino acids. V trimming: 6 bases; J trimming: 0 bases; junction bases outside the gene matches: 8. DNA for the CDR3: TGTGCCAGTAGCCCCGGACAGGCGAGCTCCTATAATTCACCCCTCCACTTT. It encodes CASSPGQASSYNSPLHF. Complete variable domain (other parts from reference TRBV19 and TRBJ1-6): DGGITQSPKYLFRKEGQNVTLSCEQNLNHDAMYWYRQDPGQGLRLIYYSQIVNDFQKGDIAEGYSVSREKKESFPLTVTSAQKNPTAFYLCASSPGQASSYNSPLHFGNGTRLTVT.

This clonotype was seen a handful of times. CDR3 sequence reads: CASSYSRTGDYEQYF. CDR3 nucleotide sequence: TGTGCCAGCAGTTACTCGAGGACAGGGGACTACGAGCAGTACTTC. The chain recombines TRBV6-5 with TRBJ2-7; the match to TRBD1 covers 9 bases. The V segment lost 0 bases and the J segment 3 bases; nucleotides outside the gene matches: 3. Germline values: CDR1 MNHEY, CDR2 SVGAGI. This CDR3 is 15 amino acids long.

The V and J genes are TRBV12-3 or TRBV12-4 and TRBJ2-3, with 10 bases aligning to TRBD2. The CDR3 is 17 amino acids. The J segment lost 2 bases and the V segment lost 5 bases, leaving 10 bases of the junction unmatched. This CDR3 reads CASSRDPSGGNTDTQYF. The CDR3 region has the DNA TGTGCCAGCAGTCGCGACCCTAGCGGGGGAAACACAGATACGCAGTATTTT.

This clonotype was counted between two and nine times. The rearrangement joins TRBV29-1 to TRBJ1-2; the match to TRBD1 covers 12 bases. This CDR3 contains 17 residues. Unmatched junction bases numbered 11, after V lost 3 bases and J lost 3 bases. The V gene's germline CDR1 is SQVTM and CDR2 ANQGSEA. The CDR3 DNA follows: TGCAGCGTTGACGGGACAGGGGGCCTTGAAGGGGACTATGGCTACACCTTC. Its translation: CSVDGTGGLEGDYGYTF.

The chain links TRBV6-2 or TRBV6-3 to TRBJ2-1, with 8 bases identical to TRBD2. Germline assignment: CDR1 MNHEY and CDR2 SVGEGT. V shed 4 bases and J 4 bases; nucleotides not matched to a gene: 15. The CDR3 loop spans 18 amino acids. The CDR3 nucleotides are TGTGCCAGCAGTTTTCTCGTGGGTAGCGGGATAAGGTACAATGAGCAGTTCTTC. Translating gives CASSFLVGSGIRYNEQFF.

This rearrangement joins TRBV7-9 to TRBJ2-7; possible D gene TRBD1, 5 bases. The CDR3 has 12 amino acids. From germline, CDR1 is SEHNR and CDR2 FQNEAQ (reference sequence). V gave up 5 bases and J gave up 7 bases, with 12 bases separating them. CDR3 coding DNA: TGTGCCAGCAGCCCGATCAGGGTAGAGCAGTACTTC. Its protein product is CASSPIRVEQYF.

The V and J genes are TRBV6-5 and TRBJ1-1, with 10 bases that match TRBD1. V lost 0 bases and J lost 10; bases outside the gene matches: 8. The CDR3 sequence is 15 residues long. The germline gives CDR1 MNHEY, CDR2 SVGAGI. CDR3 sequence reads: CASSYSGDRGGGAFF. CDR3 nucleotides: TGTGCCAGCAGTTACTCGGGGGACAGGGGAGGGGGAGCTTTCTTT.

J is TRBJ1-2 and V is TRBV25-1; D gene unclear. The CDR3 sequence is 13 residues long. CDR1 is MGHDK, CDR2 SYGVNS, per germline. Between the trimmed V and J ends, which lost 6 bases and 8 bases, there was a span of 16 bases. The CDR3 region has the DNA TGTGCCAGCAGGGATGGGTGGATGGCAGGCTACACCTTC. Protein product: CASRDGWMAGYTF.

This clonotype has a count of ten or more. The chain joins TRBV29-1 to TRBJ2-7; possibly TRBD2 for D (6 bases). The germline CDR1 and CDR2 sequences are SQVTM and ANQGSEA. CDR3 length: 12 amino acids. The ends were cut back, 6 bases at V and 7 bases at J, with 16 bases in the middle. As DNA, the CDR3 is TGCAGCGTCGGGACTCCACTAAGGGAGCAGTACTTC. This gives the protein CSVGTPLREQYF.